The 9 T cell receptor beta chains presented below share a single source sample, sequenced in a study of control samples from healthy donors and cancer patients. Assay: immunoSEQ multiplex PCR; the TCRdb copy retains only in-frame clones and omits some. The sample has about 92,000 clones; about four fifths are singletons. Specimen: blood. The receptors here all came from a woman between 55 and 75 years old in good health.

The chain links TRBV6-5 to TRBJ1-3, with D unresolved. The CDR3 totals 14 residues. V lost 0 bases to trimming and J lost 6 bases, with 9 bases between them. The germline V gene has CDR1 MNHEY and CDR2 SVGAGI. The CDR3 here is CASSYSRRINTIYF. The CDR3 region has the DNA TGTGCCAGCAGTTACTCTCGCCGGATAAACACCATATATTTT.

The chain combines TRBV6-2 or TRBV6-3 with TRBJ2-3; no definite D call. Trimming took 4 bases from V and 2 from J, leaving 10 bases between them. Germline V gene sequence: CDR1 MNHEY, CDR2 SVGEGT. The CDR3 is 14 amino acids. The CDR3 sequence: CASSSSLYTDTQYF. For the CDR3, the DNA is TGTGCCAGCAGTTCGTCCCTATACACAGATACGCAGTATTTT.

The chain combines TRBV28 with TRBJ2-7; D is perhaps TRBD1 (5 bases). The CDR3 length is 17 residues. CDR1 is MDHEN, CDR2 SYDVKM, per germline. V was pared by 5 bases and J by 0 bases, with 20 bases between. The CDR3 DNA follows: TGTGCCAGCAGTCCAAGACAGCTTGCTTATAGCTCCTACGAGCAGTACTTC. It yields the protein CASSPRQLAYSSYEQYF.

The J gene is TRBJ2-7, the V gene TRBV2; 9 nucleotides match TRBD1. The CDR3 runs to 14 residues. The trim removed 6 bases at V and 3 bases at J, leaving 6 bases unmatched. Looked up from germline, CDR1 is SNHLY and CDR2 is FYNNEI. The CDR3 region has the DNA TGTGCCAGCAGAGGGACAGGGAGTCGCTACGAGCAGTACTTC. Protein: CASRGTGSRYEQYF.

This CDR3 reads CASSPPGATEAFF. CDR3 DNA sequence: TGTGCCAGCTCACCACCAGGGGCCACTGAAGCTTTCTTT. The chain is built from TRBV18 and TRBJ1-1; possible D gene TRBD1, 5 bases. V was pared by 0 bases and J by 4 bases, with 6 bases between. The germline CDR1 and CDR2 sequences are KGHSH and LQKENI. The CDR3 consists of 13 residues.

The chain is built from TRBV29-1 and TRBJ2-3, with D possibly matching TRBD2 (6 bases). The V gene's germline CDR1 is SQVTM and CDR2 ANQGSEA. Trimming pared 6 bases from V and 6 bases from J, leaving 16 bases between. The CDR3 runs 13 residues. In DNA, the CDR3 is TGCAGCGTGACCGGGAGCGCTGGGGATACGCAGTATTTT. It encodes CSVTGSAGDTQYF.

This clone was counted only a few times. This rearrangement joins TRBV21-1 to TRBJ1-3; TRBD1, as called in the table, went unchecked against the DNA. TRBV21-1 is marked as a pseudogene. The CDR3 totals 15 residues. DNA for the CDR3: TGTGCCAGCAGCAAAGAGACAGGCTCTGGAAACACCATATATTTT. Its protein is CASSKETGSGNTIYF.

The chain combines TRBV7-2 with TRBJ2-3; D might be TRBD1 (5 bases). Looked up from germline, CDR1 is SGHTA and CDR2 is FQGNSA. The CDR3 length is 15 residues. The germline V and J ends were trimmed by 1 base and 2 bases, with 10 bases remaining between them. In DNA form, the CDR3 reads TGTGCCAGCAGCTTAGGGGGCTATTTCACAGATACGCAGTATTTT. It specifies CASSLGGYFTDTQYF.

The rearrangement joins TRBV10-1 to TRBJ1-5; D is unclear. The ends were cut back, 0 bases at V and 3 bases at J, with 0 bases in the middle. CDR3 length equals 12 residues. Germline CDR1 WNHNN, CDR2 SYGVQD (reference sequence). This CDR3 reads CASSESNQPQHF. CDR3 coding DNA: TGCGCCAGCAGTGAGTCCAATCAGCCCCAGCATTTT.